Each of the 8 T cell receptor beta chains below was sequenced from the same sample in a study of T cells in Graves' hyperthyroidism and ophthalmopathy. Amplification of TCR beta CDR3 regions used RNA as the template. First-round RT-PCR with HTBI primers amplified the TCR CDR3 region. TCRdb called the multiplex PCR reads again in MiXCR, with one record for every CDR3 protein. The table records about 200,000 distinct CDR3 sequences, about a sixth of them present only once. The sample was blood. The receptors come from a woman aged 50 to 60 with Graves' hyperthyroidism.

This clonotype was seen repeatedly, ten times or more. The chain has TRBV24-1 and TRBJ2-3; 8 bases line up with TRBD2. CDR1 is KGHDR and CDR2 is SFDVKD in the germline V gene. The trim removed 0 bases at V and 2 bases at J, leaving 9 bases unmatched. The CDR3 is 18 residues long. CDR3 residues: CATSDLAIAGSNTDTQYF. The CDR3, as DNA: TGTGCCACCAGTGATTTGGCGATAGCGGGGTCAAACACAGATACGCAGTATTTT.

This clonotype was counted many times. The V call is TRBV6-1, the J call TRBJ2-1; 13 positions match TRBD2. The V gene end was trimmed by 1 base and the J gene end by 6 bases; junction bases not matched to a gene: 0. CDR1 MNHNS and CDR2 SASEGT come from the germline V gene. CDR3 length equals 15 residues. The CDR3 loop is CASSEGTSGSNEQFF. For the CDR3, the DNA is TGTGCCAGCAGTGAAGGGACTAGCGGGAGCAATGAGCAGTTCTTC.

There are many counts of this clonotype. This chain connects TRBV11-1 to TRBJ2-7; the D gene is possibly TRBD2 (5 bases). Germline V CDR1 and CDR2: SGHAT, FQDESV (reference sequence). The CDR3 has 14 amino acids. Trimming took off 4 bases at V and 1 base at J, with 11 bases between the two ends. The CDR3 nucleotides are TGTGCCAGCAGCTCCCCCGGGAATTCCTACGAGCAGTACTTC. Residues: CASSSPGNSYEQYF.

This clonotype occurred many times. The rearrangement uses TRBV5-1 and TRBJ2-3, with a tentative D call TRBD2 (5 bases). Germline V gene sequence: CDR1 SGHRS, CDR2 YFSETQ. V was trimmed by 2 bases and J by 6 bases, leaving 13 bases between them. This CDR3 spans 14 amino acids. The CDR3 DNA sequence: TGCGCCAGCAGCTTAGGTAGCCCGGGGGATACGCAGTATTTT. Protein: CASSLGSPGDTQYF.

This chain joins TRBV24-1 and TRBJ2-2; D might be TRBD2 (5 bases). This CDR3 has 13 residues. V was trimmed by 7 bases and J by 4 bases, leaving 9 bases between them. Germline values: CDR1 KGHDR, CDR2 SFDVKD. The CDR3 DNA reads as TGTGCCACCAGAGTAGGGAGCACCGGGGAGCTGTTTTTT. Its translation is CATRVGSTGELFF.

Here the CDR3 reads CSARDRGTRPTDTQYF. CDR3 bases: TGCAGTGCTAGAGATAGGGGGACTAGACCCACAGATACGCAGTATTTT. The chain joins TRBV20-1 to TRBJ2-3; TRBD2 aligns across 8 bases. This CDR3 has 16 residues. Germline V gene sequence: CDR1 DFQATT, CDR2 SNEGSKA (reference sequence). V shed 0 bases and J 2 bases; nucleotides not matched to a gene: 7.

This clonotype was counted at least ten times. The V call is TRBV5-1, the J call TRBJ2-7, with D perhaps TRBD1 (5 bases). V was cut by 4 bases and J by 2 bases, with 10 bases left in between. Looked up from germline, CDR1 is SGHRS and CDR2 is YFSETQ. The CDR3 is 13 residues long. DNA of the CDR3: TGCGCCAGCAGCGATACAGGCCCCTACGAGCAGTACTTC. This translates into CASSDTGPYEQYF.

This clonotype was observed at least ten times. The chain combines TRBV20-1 with TRBJ2-1; a possible D gene is TRBD2 (5 bases). This CDR3 has 17 residues. Trimming cost V 1 base and J 0 bases, with 16 bases left between them. Germline values: CDR1 DFQATT, CDR2 SNEGSKA (reference sequence). The CDR3 sequence is CSARVLVGMSSYNEQFF. The CDR3 nucleotides are TGCAGTGCTAGAGTTTTGGTCGGGATGAGCTCCTACAATGAGCAGTTCTTC.